This TCR beta chain was observed in a study of cytomegalovirus exposure and HLA in healthy donors. Repertoires were generated with immunoSEQ multiplex PCR, while TCRdb's copy carries only in-frame clones and drops some. The profile shows 150,000 to 200,000 clones, around 82% of them singletons. A roughly 120-subject validation cohort, separate from the roughly 680-subject first cohort, supplied the donors. This CDR3 comprises 13 residues. From germline, CDR1 is SGHDT and CDR2 YYEEEE. V was clipped by 4 bases and J by 7 bases; unmatched bases: 6. The receptor was isolated from a young man in good health and CMV-seropositive. The V call is TRBV5-6, the J call TRBJ1-2; 8 bases fit TRBD1. Sequencing was performed on PBMCs. The CDR3 reads CASSPQGAGGYTF. The CDR3 bases are TGTGCCAGCAGCCCGCAGGGGGCCGGTGGCTACACCTTC.